The 23 T cell receptor beta chains below were found in one sample sequenced in a study of blood T cells in healthy people across ages. The authors ran a second PCR of about 6 to 11 cycles using a sample-barcoded 5' primer and a J-beta primer mix. Each CDR3 protein gets one entry after TCRdb re-called the 5' RACE reads with MiXCR. The sample has hundreds of thousands of distinct CDR3 sequences, more than 20% seen once. This same sample was also taken into another study, of T cells of mothers and their children.

Sequenced sample: blood. These receptors all stem from a boy aged 10-17 years in good health.

Turning to this clonotype: Sequence at one end of the junction differs from germline and may be a read error. This rearrangement joins TRBV14 to TRBJ2-1, with 12 positions matching TRBD2. This CDR3 spans 17 amino acids. Germline V gene lookup returns CDR1 SGHDN and CDR2 FVKESK. CDR3 bases: TGTGCCAGCAGCCAACGACTAGCGGGAGAGGGAGAAAATGCGCAGTTCTTC. Its translation is CASSQRLAGEGENAQFF. The entire variable domain, with the rest obtained from reference TRBV14 and TRBJ2-1, is as follows: EAGVTQFPSHSVIEKGQTVTLRCDPISGHDNLYWYRRVMGKEIKFLLHFVKESKQDESGMPNNRFLAERTGGTYSTLKVQPAELEDSGVYFCASSQRLAGEGENAQFFGPGTRLTVL.

This clonotype came up a few times. The chain couples TRBV9 to TRBJ2-7; D possibly uses TRBD1 or TRBD2 (8 bases each). Germline V gene data show CDR1 as SGDLS and CDR2 as YYNGEE. Trimming removed 4 bases from V and 4 bases from J, with 18 bases in between. The CDR3 covers 15 residues. CDR3 DNA sequence: TGTGCCAGCAGCTCCGGGGGGGGACAGGCGTACGAGCAGTACTTC. It codes for CASSSGGGQAYEQYF.

This clonotype was found a few times. The rearrangement links TRBV12-3 or TRBV12-4 to TRBJ2-1; TRBD2 is a possible D gene (5 bases). Matching the DNA end better, TRBJ2-5 makes the J call doubtful. The CDR3 sequence is 14 residues long. Here the CDR3 DNA reads TGTGCCAGCAACTCTAGCCCTCGGGATGAGACCCAGTACTTC. It translates to CASNSSPRDETQYF.

CDR3 nucleotide sequence: TGCAGTGCTAGAGAAGGGGGGCGAGTTGGCTACACCTTC. Its translation is CSAREGGRVGYTF. The rearrangement uses TRBV20-1 and TRBJ1-2; D might be TRBD1 (6 bases). The CDR3 is 13 residues long. In germline, CDR1 is DFQATT, CDR2 SNEGSKA (reference sequence). V was trimmed by 0 bases and J by 7 bases, leaving 12 bases between them.

This clonotype was observed a few times. The J gene is TRBJ2-7, the V gene TRBV12-3 or TRBV12-4; D is perhaps TRBD1 or TRBD2 (5 bases each). This CDR3 has 14 residues. V lost 0 bases, J lost 3 bases, and 9 bases lay in between. Written as DNA, the CDR3 is TGTGCCAGCAGTTTAGCGTTGGGGGACTACGAGCAGTACTTC. Protein: CASSLALGDYEQYF.

The chain employs TRBV4-3 and TRBJ1-3; the D is unclear. This CDR3 has 16 amino acids. Germline CDR1 reads LGHNA; CDR2 reads YSLEER. The V and J ends lost 0 bases and 4 bases respectively, with 13 bases between them. In nucleotides, the CDR3 is TGCGCCAGCAGCCAAGATCACGGAACAGTCGGAAACACCATATATTTT. Translating gives CASSQDHGTVGNTIYF.

This clonotype has only one observation. The genes are TRBV4-3 and TRBJ2-7, with 8 bases aligning to TRBD2. The CDR3 has 15 residues. The junction had 10 bases not matched to a gene; V was cut back by 3 bases and J by 6 bases. From germline, CDR1 is LGHNA and CDR2 YSLEER. The CDR3 spells CASSQGTSVGFEQYF. The CDR3 DNA is TGCGCCAGCAGCCAGGGGACTAGTGTCGGATTCGAGCAGTACTTC.

There are a few counts of this clonotype. V is TRBV27 and J is TRBJ2-3; D is unresolved. The V end lost 5 bases, the J end lost 0 bases, and 15 bases lay between the germline ends. Germline lookup yields CDR1 MNHEY and CDR2 SMNVEV (reference sequence). The CDR3 has 16 amino acids. The CDR3 region has the DNA TGTGCCAGCAGTCATCAAGATGTATTTAGCACAGATACGCAGTATTTT. Encoded protein: CASSHQDVFSTDTQYF.

The rearrangement links TRBV3-1 to TRBJ1-6; TRBD1 agrees at 9 bases. Per germline, CDR1 LGHDT and CDR2 YNNKEL (reference sequence). This CDR3 is built from 15 residues. Trimming cost V 3 bases and J 9 bases; bases outside gene matches: 6. CDR3 region: CASSHQRTGASPLHF. DNA for the CDR3: TGTGCCAGCAGCCATCAAAGGACAGGGGCTTCACCCCTCCACTTT.

The V gene is TRBV6-1, the J gene TRBJ1-1, with D unresolved. Germline V lookup: CDR1 MNHNS, CDR2 SASEGT. The CDR3 has 14 residues. With 7 bases removed from V and 7 bases from J, the gap between germline ends came to 19 bases. CDR3 amino acids: CASIREAYSGEAFF. In DNA form, the CDR3 reads TGTGCCAGCATCAGAGAGGCTTATAGCGGTGAAGCTTTCTTT.

The chain is built from TRBV28 and TRBJ2-5, with D tentatively TRBD1 (6 bases). V lost 6 bases, J lost 4 bases, and 12 bases lay in between. The germline gives CDR1 MDHEN, CDR2 SYDVKM. The CDR3 consists of 13 residues. This CDR3 is CASSTWGRETQYF. The CDR3 nucleotides are TGTGCCAGCAGCACCTGGGGGCGAGAGACCCAGTACTTC. The entire variable domain, with the rest obtained from reference TRBV28 and TRBJ2-5, is as follows: DVKVTQSSRYLVKRTGEKVFLECVQDMDHENMFWYRQDPGLGLRLIYFSYDVKMKEKGDIPEGYSVSREKKERFSLILESASTNQTSMYLCASSTWGRETQYFGPGTRLLVL.

This clonotype was recorded a few times. At one end the junction does not follow the germline gene, possibly because of a read error. The V gene is TRBV6-2 or TRBV6-3, the J gene TRBJ2-1; D is perhaps TRBD2 (6 bases). This CDR3 contains 12 residues. Germline CDR1 is MNHEY and CDR2 is SVGEGT. CDR3 sequence reads: CASSYGGIPLVF. CDR3 nucleotides: TGTGCCAGCAGTTATGGAGGGATACCCCTTGTCTTC.

This clonotype has just a few counts. The chain combines TRBV12-3 or TRBV12-4 with TRBJ1-2; tentatively, D is TRBD1 (5 bases). Trimming removed 5 bases from V and 4 bases from J, with 26 bases in between. CDR3 length: 18 residues. CDR3 loop: CASSPDWTFAGGGYGYTF. The CDR3 DNA sequence: TGTGCCAGCAGTCCCGATTGGACTTTTGCCGGCGGGGGCTATGGCTACACCTTC.

This clonotype has only a few counts. The germline gene is not matched at one end of the junction; a read error may be the cause. The chain joins TRBV2 to TRBJ2-5, with D possibly TRBD1 on 5 matching bases. From germline, CDR1 is SNHLY and CDR2 FYNNEI. The CDR3 length is 11 residues. The DNA of the CDR3 is TGTGCCAGCAGCAGGGAAGAGACCCGGTACTTC. This codes for CASSREETRYF. Full variable domain (remainder filled in from reference TRBV2 and TRBJ2-5): EPEVTQTPSHQVTQMGQEVILRCVPISNHLYFYWYRQILGQKVEFLVSFYNNEISEKSEIFDDQFSVERPDGSNFTLKIRSTKLEDSAMYFCASSREETRYFGPGTRLLVL.

The J gene is TRBJ1-2, the V gene TRBV7-9; possibly TRBD1 for D (5 bases). Deletions cut 1 base from V and 4 bases from J, with 13 bases between. This CDR3 has 15 residues. CDR1 is SEHNR and CDR2 is FQNEAQ in the germline V gene (reference sequence). CDR3 in amino acids: CASSLEGYGAYGYTF. CDR3 DNA sequence: TGTGCCAGCAGCTTAGAGGGGTACGGGGCCTATGGCTACACCTTC.

This sequence joins TRBV3-1 and TRBJ2-1; 12 bases agree with TRBD1. Germline CDR1 reads LGHDT; CDR2 reads YNNKEL (reference sequence). CDR3 length: 15 residues. J was trimmed by 6 bases and V by 4 bases; bases with no gene match: 4. This chain's CDR3 is CASSPGQGAINEQFF. The DNA for the CDR3 is TGTGCCAGCAGCCCGGGACAGGGGGCCATCAATGAGCAGTTCTTC.

This clonotype occurred a few times. Compared with germline, one end of the junction differs, possibly owing to a read error. The chain carries TRBV6-2 or TRBV6-3 and TRBJ2-7, with D perhaps TRBD1 or TRBD2 (5 bases each). Germline values: CDR1 MNHEY, CDR2 SVGEGT. The CDR3 runs 17 residues. The CDR3 DNA reads as TGTGCCAGCAGCTACTCGAGGGGCCCACGAGAATACTACGAGCAGTACTTC. This gives the protein CASSYSRGPREYYEQYF.

A few counts support this clonotype. J is TRBJ1-1 and V is TRBV7-3; D uncertain. Germline assignment: CDR1 SGHTA and CDR2 FQGTGA. The V end was cut by 4 bases, the J end by 3 bases, with 12 bases between. The CDR3 has 14 amino acids. For the CDR3, the DNA is TGTGCCAGCAGCTCTACGGACGGGTACACTGAAGCTTTCTTT. This gives the protein CASSSTDGYTEAFF.

The chain joins TRBV10-1 to TRBJ2-1; either TRBD1 or TRBD2 may fit D (5 bases each). Germline CDR1 is WNHNN and CDR2 is SYGVQD (reference sequence). Trimming took off 2 bases at V and 0 bases at J, with 11 bases between the two ends. The CDR3 totals 16 residues. CDR3 region: CASSEDGGFSYNEQFF. The DNA for the CDR3 is TGCGCCAGCAGTGAGGATGGGGGTTTCTCCTACAATGAGCAGTTCTTC.

The rearrangement links TRBV4-1 to TRBJ2-5, with D perhaps matching TRBD2 (6 bases). The end of the DNA aligns better with TRBJ2-1, so the J call may be wrong. CDR3 size: 15 residues. Germline V gene sequence: CDR1 MGHRA, CDR2 YSYEKL. The CDR3 region is CASSQARDSANEQFF. CDR3 bases: TGCGCCAGCAGCCAGGCCCGGGACTCTGCCAATGAGCAGTTCTTC.

This clonotype was counted only a few times. The J gene is TRBJ1-5, the V gene TRBV6-5, with D uncertain. The CDR3 has 13 residues. CDR1 is MNHEY, CDR2 SVGAGI, per germline. V lost 6 bases and J lost 7, with 13 bases in between. CDR3 amino acids: CASRSTGHQPQHF. The CDR3 DNA is TGTGCCAGCAGATCGACGGGTCACCAGCCCCAGCATTTT.

The rearrangement joins TRBV12-3 or TRBV12-4 to TRBJ2-5; 13 positions agree with TRBD2. The J call is uncertain, as TRBJ2-1 better fits the DNA end. CDR3 length: 15 amino acids. Here the CDR3 reads CASSATSGRAGEQFF. Here the CDR3 DNA reads TGTGCCAGCAGTGCAACTAGCGGGAGGGCGGGTGAGCAGTTCTTC.

The CDR3 loop reads CASSESGSAYEQYF. In DNA form, the CDR3 reads TGTGCCAGCAGTGAGAGCGGGAGTGCGTACGAGCAGTACTTC. The chain links TRBV28 to TRBJ2-7; 8 bases are shared with TRBD2. Germline loops: CDR1 MDHEN, CDR2 SYDVKM. Trimming took 5 bases from V and 4 from J; bases not matched to a gene: 7. This CDR3 has 14 amino acids.